Listed here is a single T cell receptor (beta chain). The protocol was immunoSEQ multiplex PCR, while the TCRdb copy is restricted to in-frame clones and leaves out a portion. The data contain fewer than 95,000 clones, over 80% of them singletons. The data are from a study of control samples from healthy donors and cancer patients. The TCR comes from a young man in good health. Sequencing input: blood.

Here the CDR3 reads CASSFSRWDTEAFF. For the CDR3, the DNA is TGTGCCAGCAGTTTTTCACGGTGGGACACTGAAGCTTTCTTT. The J gene is TRBJ1-1, the V gene TRBV27; D remains unclear. The CDR3 covers 14 residues. V dropped 3 bases and J dropped 3 bases, with 11 bases sitting between them. Germline V lookup: CDR1 MNHEY, CDR2 SMNVEV (reference sequence).